A selection of T cell receptor beta chains follows, all from one sample in a study of siplizumab effects on memory and regulatory T cells. Profiling relied on immunoSEQ multiplex PCR, and the TCRdb table lists in-frame clones only, not all of them. The sample lists about 97,000 clones, about 93% occurring once. The sample consisted of non-Treg CD4+ T cells sorted from blood. These TCRs come from a human donor in good health. The CDR3 runs from the conserved cysteine through the conserved F or W. Each record gives: J gene, V gene, CDR3 protein.

j_call: TRBJ2-7
v_call: TRBV9
cdr3_aa: CASSDPPVRRSFYEQYF

j_call: TRBJ2-2
v_call: TRBV6-5
cdr3_aa: CAASRTGRGGELFF

j_call: TRBJ1-5
v_call: TRBV5-1
cdr3_aa: CASSLEGLNQPQHF

j_call: TRBJ2-1
v_call: TRBV30
cdr3_aa: CAWSVLAGGEQFF

j_call: TRBJ2-7
v_call: TRBV4-2
cdr3_aa: CASSQDRGRTSGSFDEQYF

j_call: TRBJ2-3
v_call: TRBV5-1
cdr3_aa: CASSPLGAGDADTQYF

j_call: TRBJ1-4
v_call: TRBV29-1
cdr3_aa: CSVGDRGNEKLFF

j_call: TRBJ1-2
v_call: TRBV7-6
cdr3_aa: CASSLAESWGVDYTF

j_call: TRBJ2-2
v_call: TRBV11-3
cdr3_aa: CASSPGQRNTGELFF

j_call: TRBJ2-7
v_call: TRBV30
cdr3_aa: CAWGEEVLQYF

j_call: TRBJ2-5
v_call: TRBV30
cdr3_aa: CAWSGVETQYF